This entry lists 30 T cell receptor beta chains sequenced from one sample in a study of blood T cell repertoires in COVID-19. Assay: immunoSEQ multiplex PCR; the TCRdb copy retains only in-frame clones and omits some. This sample has over 50,000 clones; approximately 90% occur once, and the top ten carry 13% to 15%. Sequencing used peripheral blood. The receptors stem from a human donor with active COVID-19. The donor label of this sample is uncertain.

The V gene is TRBV5-1, the J gene TRBJ1-2, with D possibly TRBD1 on 6 matching bases. Germline V lookup: CDR1 SGHRS, CDR2 YFSETQ. V was cut by 6 bases and J by 5 bases, with 14 bases left in between. This CDR3 region has 13 residues. The CDR3 loop reads CASNRDGLYGYTF. The CDR3 DNA is TGCGCCAGCAACAGGGACGGCCTATATGGCTACACCTTC. The full variable domain, completed using reference TRBV5-1 and TRBJ1-2, is KAGVTQTPRYLIKTRGQQVTLSCSPISGHRSVSWYQQTPGQGLQFLFEYFSETQRNKGNFPGRFSGRQFSNSRSEMNVSTLELGDSALYLCASNRDGLYGYTFGSGTRLTVV.

V is TRBV5-1 and J is TRBJ2-1, with 11 nucleotides matching TRBD1. The CDR3 consists of 15 residues. Trimming took 4 bases from V and 7 from J; bases not matched to a gene: 7. Germline V gene sequence: CDR1 SGHRS, CDR2 YFSETQ. Here the CDR3 reads CASSPGTGGRNEQFF. CDR3 nucleotides: TGCGCCAGCAGCCCTGGGACAGGGGGGAGGAATGAGCAGTTCTTC. The variable domain in full, with the rest retrieved from reference TRBV5-1 and TRBJ2-1, is KAGVTQTPRYLIKTRGQQVTLSCSPISGHRSVSWYQQTPGQGLQFLFEYFSETQRNKGNFPGRFSGRQFSNSRSEMNVSTLELGDSALYLCASSPGTGGRNEQFFGPGTRLTVL.

This clone came up a few times. This chain uses TRBV6-5 with TRBJ1-4; possible D gene TRBD1, 6 bases. This CDR3 region has 16 residues. Trimming pared 0 bases from V and 6 bases from J, leaving 14 bases between. CDR1 is MNHEY and CDR2 is SVGAGI in the germline V gene. CDR3 loop: CASSYSSTGRYEKLFF. CDR3 coding DNA: TGTGCCAGCAGTTACTCGAGTACAGGGAGATATGAAAAACTGTTTTTT.

CDR3: CATSRGNEQFF. The CDR3, as DNA: TGTGCCACCTCAAGGGGAAATGAGCAGTTCTTC. The chain has TRBV24-1 and TRBJ2-1; the D gene is possibly TRBD1 (5 bases). The V gene's germline CDR1 is KGHDR and CDR2 SFDVKD. CDR3 length: 11 amino acids. Trimming left V 9 bases short and J 7 bases short, with 9 bases between.

V usage is TRBV6-2 or TRBV6-3 and J usage is TRBJ1-5; 7 positions match TRBD1. Trimming at V came to 5 bases and at J to 4 bases, leaving 5 bases not matched to a gene. Germline V gene sequence: CDR1 MNHEY, CDR2 SVGEGT. The CDR3 length is 14 residues. CDR3: CASSGTAINQPQHF. In DNA form, the CDR3 reads TGTGCCAGCAGTGGGACAGCTATTAATCAGCCCCAGCATTTT.

The V gene is TRBV27, the J gene TRBJ2-1; 9 nucleotides agree with TRBD2. With V trimmed by 5 bases and J by 9 bases, 8 bases remained unmatched. Germline V gives CDR1 MNHEY, CDR2 SMNVEV (reference sequence). The CDR3 covers 14 residues. The CDR3 reads CASSPGTSFPEQFF. Written as DNA, the CDR3 is TGTGCCAGCAGTCCCGGGACTAGCTTCCCTGAGCAGTTCTTC.

This CDR3 is CASSLLGPGVYGYTF. CDR3 nucleotide sequence: TGTGCCAGCAGTTTATTAGGCCCCGGGGTCTATGGCTACACCTTC. The chain carries TRBV27 and TRBJ1-2; no reliable D call. In germline, CDR1 is MNHEY, CDR2 SMNVEV (reference sequence). V lost 1 base to trimming and J lost 4 bases, with 13 bases between them. The CDR3 has 15 amino acids.

The V call is TRBV5-1, the J call TRBJ2-1; D is possibly TRBD1 (6 bases). Looked up from germline, CDR1 is SGHRS and CDR2 is YFSETQ. Deletions cut 0 bases from V and 10 bases from J, with 14 bases between. The CDR3 runs to 14 residues. CDR3 nucleotide sequence: TGCGCCAGCAGCTTGGCTGGACAGCTACGGGAGCAGTTCTTC. It encodes CASSLAGQLREQFF. Full variable domain (missing parts from reference TRBV5-1 and TRBJ2-1): KAGVTQTPRYLIKTRGQQVTLSCSPISGHRSVSWYQQTPGQGLQFLFEYFSETQRNKGNFPGRFSGRQFSNSRSEMNVSTLELGDSALYLCASSLAGQLREQFFGPGTRLTVL.

This sequence joins TRBV5-4 and TRBJ2-7, with a possible D match to TRBD1 (7 bases). Deletions cut 4 bases from V and 2 bases from J, with 16 bases between. Looked up from germline, CDR1 is SGHNT and CDR2 is YYREEE (reference sequence). The CDR3 runs 15 residues. CDR3 residues: CASSVQGGLAYEQYF. The DNA of the CDR3 is TGTGCCAGCAGCGTTCAGGGGGGCCTGGCCTACGAGCAGTACTTC.

This chain uses TRBV5-6 with TRBJ2-1, with TRBD1 matching 8 bases. Germline values: CDR1 SGHDT, CDR2 YYEEEE. The J segment lost 6 bases and the V segment lost 4 bases, leaving 6 bases of the junction unmatched. This CDR3 spans 14 amino acids. CDR3 in amino acids: CASSVDRVANEQFF. CDR3 nucleotides: TGTGCCAGCAGCGTGGACAGGGTCGCCAATGAGCAGTTCTTC.

The rearrangement joins TRBV6-5 to TRBJ2-3, with D possibly matching TRBD1 (6 bases). Trimming took off 2 bases at V and 4 bases at J, with 13 bases between the two ends. The CDR3 extends over 15 amino acids. CDR1 is MNHEY and CDR2 is SVGAGI in the germline V gene. CDR3 nucleotide sequence: TGTGCCAGCAGTTACGCACAGGGTGGGGCAGATACGCAGTATTTT. Its protein product is CASSYAQGGADTQYF.

V gene TRBV15 combines with J gene TRBJ2-1; the D gene is possibly TRBD2 (5 bases). The CDR3 totals 12 residues. V lost 4 bases, J lost 10 bases, and 11 bases lay in between. Germline V gene data show CDR1 as LNHNV and CDR2 as YYDKDF (reference sequence). The CDR3 loop reads CATSILSEEQFF. In DNA form, the CDR3 reads TGTGCCACCAGCATCCTTAGCGAGGAGCAGTTCTTC.

This clone appeared once. The chain uses TRBV19 and TRBJ1-4; D uncertain. Germline CDR1 and CDR2: LNHDA and SQIVND (reference sequence). Trimming removed 8 bases from V and 8 bases from J, with 18 bases in between. There are 14 residues in the CDR3. This chain's CDR3 is CASSSGWGGEKLFF. CDR3 bases: TGTGCCAGTTCCTCGGGATGGGGAGGCGAAAAACTGTTTTTT. Full variable domain (outside the CDR3, taken from reference TRBV19 and TRBJ1-4): DGGITQSPKYLFRKEGQNVTLSCEQNLNHDAMYWYRQDPGQGLRLIYYSQIVNDFQKGDIAEGYSVSREKKESFPLTVTSAQKNPTAFYLCASSSGWGGEKLFFGSGTQLSVL.

The chain is built from TRBV4-2 and TRBJ1-1, with D possibly matching TRBD1 (5 bases). Trimming left V 1 base short and J 1 base short, with 7 bases between. The germline gives CDR1 LGHNA, CDR2 YNFKEQ. The CDR3 is 14 residues long. CDR3 nucleotide sequence: TGTGCCAGCAGCCAAGGGGGCGGGAACACTGAAGCTTTCTTT. This gives the protein CASSQGGGNTEAFF.

The CDR3 region has the DNA TGTGCCAGCAGTTACGGACAGCCTCCAGGGGATACGCAGTATTTT. This sequence encodes CASSYGQPPGDTQYF. The chain employs TRBV6-5 and TRBJ2-3, with D tentatively TRBD1 (6 bases). V shed 2 bases and J shed 6 bases, with 15 bases lying between them. In germline, CDR1 is MNHEY, CDR2 SVGAGI. CDR3 length equals 15 residues.

The rearrangement uses TRBV11-1 and TRBJ2-3; perhaps TRBD2 as D (6 bases). Germline assignment: CDR1 SGHAT and CDR2 FQDESV (reference sequence). Trimming stripped 6 bases from V and 0 bases from J, with 13 bases between. The length of the CDR3 is 15 residues. CDR3 region: CASRDPSVSTDTQYF. The CDR3 region has the DNA TGTGCCAGCAGAGACCCTAGCGTCAGCACAGATACGCAGTATTTT.

The V call is TRBV5-1, the J call TRBJ1-5, with no clear D. V gave up 4 bases and J gave up 7 bases, with 18 bases separating them. From germline, CDR1 is SGHRS and CDR2 YFSETQ. The CDR3 runs 15 residues. CDR3 protein: CASSPGLPGGQPQHF. DNA for the CDR3: TGCGCCAGCAGCCCTGGACTCCCGGGAGGCCAGCCCCAGCATTTT.

This rearrangement joins TRBV18 to TRBJ2-7; the D gene is possibly TRBD2 (5 bases). Per the germline V gene, CDR1 is KGHSH and CDR2 is LQKENI. The V gene lost 2 bases and the J gene lost 7 bases, with 15 bases spanning the gap. This CDR3 comprises 14 residues. The CDR3 spells CASSPNAITGEQYF. CDR3 bases: TGTGCCAGCTCACCAAACGCCATCACGGGGGAGCAGTACTTC.

The DNA for the CDR3 is TGTGCCAGCAGTTACGTTGGCAGAAATCAGCCCCAGCATTTT. Translated: CASSYVGRNQPQHF. The gene calls are TRBV6-6 and TRBJ1-5; D not resolved. Germline lookup yields CDR1 MNHNY and CDR2 SVGAGI (reference sequence). The CDR3 extends over 14 amino acids. V was trimmed by 2 bases and J by 4 bases, leaving 9 bases between them.

The chain uses TRBV19 and TRBJ1-2; 8 bases map to TRBD1. Germline CDR1 and CDR2: LNHDA and SQIVND (reference sequence). The CDR3 has 14 amino acids. Trimming took 1 base from V and 4 from J; bases not matched to a gene: 2. CDR3 in DNA: TGTGCCAGTAGTATAGGACAGGGGAGCTATGGCTACACCTTC. Amino acids: CASSIGQGSYGYTF. Filled out from reference TRBV19 and TRBJ1-2, the complete variable domain reads DGGITQSPKYLFRKEGQNVTLSCEQNLNHDAMYWYRQDPGQGLRLIYYSQIVNDFQKGDIAEGYSVSREKKESFPLTVTSAQKNPTAFYLCASSIGQGSYGYTFGSGTRLTVV.

The chain uses TRBV7-3 and TRBJ2-3, with 9 bases aligning to TRBD2. Germline CDR1 is SGHTA and CDR2 is FQGTGA. The CDR3 contains 17 residues. After removal of 5 bases from V and 2 bases from J, the junction contained 11 bases not matched to a gene. The CDR3 nucleotides are TGTGCCAGCAGCCCCTTTGCTAGCGGGGCGCTCACAGATACGCAGTATTTT. Protein sequence: CASSPFASGALTDTQYF.

The rearrangement links TRBV27 to TRBJ2-7, with D perhaps matching TRBD1 (8 bases). The CDR3 spans 16 residues. V shed 4 bases and J shed 2 bases, with 18 bases lying between them. Looked up from germline, CDR1 is MNHEY and CDR2 is SMNVEV (reference sequence). This CDR3 is CASSWGWTGRAYEQYF. DNA of the CDR3: TGTGCCAGCAGTTGGGGATGGACAGGGAGGGCCTACGAGCAGTACTTC.

This sequence joins TRBV5-1 and TRBJ2-3; 7 bases are a match to TRBD2. The CDR3 extends over 15 amino acids. Germline assignment: CDR1 SGHRS and CDR2 YFSETQ. V lost 0 bases, J lost 4 bases, and 5 bases stayed unmatched. The CDR3 spells CASSLAFSGPDTQYF. Written as DNA, the CDR3 is TGCGCCAGCAGCTTGGCTTTTAGCGGGCCAGATACGCAGTATTTT.

V and J are TRBV18 and TRBJ2-3, with D possibly being TRBD1 (5 bases). V lost 6 bases and J 1 base, leaving 14 bases between the germline ends. CDR1 KGHSH and CDR2 LQKENI come from the germline V gene. CDR3 size: 15 residues. In DNA, the CDR3 is TGTGCCAGCTCGCCCAGGGTGACGGGCACAGATACGCAGTATTTT. It encodes CASSPRVTGTDTQYF.

The J gene is TRBJ1-1, the V gene TRBV7-2, with 8 nucleotides matching TRBD1. Germline CDR1 reads SGHTA; CDR2 reads FQGNSA. The trim removed 3 bases at V and 3 bases at J, leaving 0 bases unmatched. The CDR3 spans 13 residues. CDR3 sequence reads: CASSLDRDTEAFF. The CDR3 DNA sequence: TGTGCCAGCAGCTTGGACAGGGACACTGAAGCTTTCTTT.

This chain joins TRBV18 and TRBJ1-2; unclear D gene. The CDR3 loop spans 14 amino acids. The germline V gene encodes CDR1 KGHSH and CDR2 LQKENI. Trimming removed 0 bases at V and 6 bases at J, with 11 bases between. The CDR3 reads CASSPPGQRDGYTF. CDR3 in DNA: TGTGCCAGCTCACCACCCGGCCAGCGCGATGGCTACACCTTC.

This clone occurred a few times. The V and J genes are TRBV3-1 (or the pseudogene TRBV3-2) and TRBJ2-1; D remains unclear. Germline V lookup: CDR1 LGHDT, CDR2 YNNKEL (reference sequence). Trimming removed 0 bases from V and 8 bases from J, with 14 bases in between. The CDR3 runs to 15 residues. CDR3 region: CASSQEGFPYHEQFF. The CDR3 DNA is TGTGCCAGCAGCCAAGAGGGCTTCCCTTATCATGAGCAGTTCTTC.

The chain is built from TRBV28 and TRBJ2-7; 10 nucleotides align to TRBD1. Per the germline V gene, CDR1 is MDHEN and CDR2 is SYDVKM. V lost 5 bases and J lost 2; bases outside the gene matches: 0. The CDR3 spans 13 residues. The CDR3 reads CASSGTGAYEQYF. CDR3 bases: TGTGCCAGCAGTGGGACAGGGGCCTACGAGCAGTACTTC.

CDR3 sequence (DNA): TGCAGTGCTAGAGTAGGAGGTGGCTACACCTTC. Translating it yields CSARVGGGYTF. The chain uses TRBV20-1 and TRBJ1-2; D not certain. CDR3 size: 11 residues. The V and J ends lost 1 base and 7 bases respectively, with 7 bases between them. Germline values: CDR1 DFQATT, CDR2 SNEGSKA (reference sequence).

The chain uses TRBV13 and TRBJ2-3; tentatively, D is TRBD2 (6 bases). The V end was cut by 5 bases, the J end by 3 bases, with 9 bases between. Per the germline V gene, CDR1 is PRHDT and CDR2 is FYEKMQ (reference sequence). The CDR3 is 13 amino acids. CDR3 protein: CASSVTRTDTQYF. Written as DNA, the CDR3 is TGTGCCAGCAGCGTGACTAGAACAGATACGCAGTATTTT. Full variable domain (missing parts from reference TRBV13 and TRBJ2-3): AAGVIQSPRHLIKEKRETATLKCYPIPRHDTVYWYQQGPGQDPQFLISFYEKMQSDKGSIPDRFSAQQFSDYHSELNMSSLELGDSALYFCASSVTRTDTQYFGPGTRLTVL.